Presented here are 9 T cell receptor beta chains from one specimen sequenced in a study of blood T cell repertoires in COVID-19. Repertoires were generated with immunoSEQ multiplex PCR, while TCRdb's copy carries only in-frame clones and drops some. The table records approximately 300,000 clones, 88% of them present only once. The specimen sequenced was peripheral blood. These receptors were collected from a woman in her 30s with COVID-19, enrolled during active disease.

The CDR3: CASRWDRDNQPQHF. CDR3 nucleotides: TGTGCCAGCAGATGGGACAGGGATAATCAGCCCCAGCATTTT. The rearrangement links TRBV28 to TRBJ1-5; 9 bases fit TRBD1. The germline V gene encodes CDR1 MDHEN and CDR2 SYDVKM. With 6 bases clipped from V and 4 bases from J, the junction kept 4 bases outside the gene matches. The CDR3 covers 14 residues.

The chain combines TRBV4-1 with TRBJ1-4; D remains ambiguous. Germline V CDR1 and CDR2: MGHRA, YSYEKL. The CDR3 covers 14 residues. Trimming pared 3 bases from V and 0 bases from J, leaving 5 bases between. The CDR3 nucleotides are TGCGCCAGCAGCCAGCTAGCAACTAATGAAAAACTGTTTTTT. It encodes CASSQLATNEKLFF.

The V gene is TRBV7-9, the J gene TRBJ2-2; weak D call: TRBD2 (5 bases). The CDR3 is 16 amino acids. The germline V gene has CDR1 SEHNR and CDR2 FQNEAQ (reference sequence). With 6 bases removed from V and 11 bases from J, the gap between germline ends came to 25 bases. Written as DNA, the CDR3 is TGTGCCAGCAGGTTCACAGCTAGAGGGCGGTTTGCTGAGCTGTTTTTT. This encodes CASRFTARGRFAELFF.

The chain has TRBV2 and TRBJ1-5, with a tentative D call TRBD1 (6 bases). Germline CDR1 reads SNHLY; CDR2 reads FYNNEI. The CDR3 totals 15 residues. The V and J ends lost 4 bases and 3 bases respectively, with 13 bases between them. This CDR3 reads CASSATGFANQPQHF. CDR3 coding DNA: TGTGCCAGCAGTGCCACAGGGTTCGCCAATCAGCCCCAGCATTTT.

In its sample, this clone was seen once. The chain has TRBV4-1 and TRBJ2-3; 9 nucleotides align to TRBD1. The ends lost 4 bases at V and 8 bases at J; junction bases unmatched: 10. CDR3 length: 15 amino acids. Germline values: CDR1 MGHRA, CDR2 YSYEKL. The CDR3 DNA follows: TGCGCCAGCAGCCCTCGGGACAGGGTCGCAAGTACGCAGTATTTT. This gives the protein CASSPRDRVASTQYF.

V is TRBV10-3 and J is TRBJ1-3; perhaps TRBD1 as D (6 bases). V was clipped by 5 bases and J by 1 base, with 6 bases between them. Per the germline V gene, CDR1 is ENHRY and CDR2 is SYGVKD. CDR3 length equals 13 residues. The CDR3 reads CAISQGSGNTIYF. DNA of the CDR3: TGTGCCATCAGTCAGGGGTCTGGAAACACCATATATTTT.

V usage is TRBV29-1 and J usage is TRBJ1-1; D unclear. There are 12 residues in the CDR3. Trimming pared 4 bases from V and 1 base from J, leaving 7 bases between. The germline V gene encodes CDR1 SQVTM and CDR2 ANQGSEA. CDR3 DNA sequence: TGCAGCGTTGCGAGATGGAACACTGAAGCTTTCTTT. Translated, it gives CSVARWNTEAFF.

This chain connects TRBV5-1 to TRBJ1-1; D might be TRBD1 (6 bases). Trimming pared 5 bases from V and 0 bases from J, leaving 17 bases between. The length of the CDR3 is 16 residues. Per the germline V gene, CDR1 is SGHRS and CDR2 is YFSETQ. The CDR3 DNA reads TGCGCCAGCAGTCTCGACGGGACATCAATGAACACTGAAGCTTTCTTT. Translation gives CASSLDGTSMNTEAFF.

This clone has a single count. This chain uses TRBV19 with TRBJ2-3; 8 positions agree with TRBD2. Per germline, CDR1 LNHDA and CDR2 SQIVND (reference sequence). V lost 1 base and J lost 3; bases outside the gene matches: 6. The CDR3 length is 16 residues. The DNA for the CDR3 is TGTGCCAGTAGTATAGGGCTATTAGCGGGAACAGATACGCAGTATTTT. Translating it yields CASSIGLLAGTDTQYF.